Listed here is a single T cell receptor (beta chain). This CDR3 contains 17 residues. J was trimmed by 0 bases and V by 4 bases; bases with no gene match: 6. CDR1 is SGHRS, CDR2 YFSETQ, per germline. Some clones are missing from TCRdb's copy, which holds only in-frame ones; the method was immunoSEQ multiplex PCR. Found here are 70,000 to 80,000 clones, under 95% of them singletons; the top ten hold approximately 5.3%. These data come from a study of blood T cell repertoires in COVID-19. Study-level information: PBMCs, B-cell-depleted T cells, or T cells provided the cDNA or gDNA that made up the material.

Sequenced: peripheral blood. This receptor was identified in a human donor in a cohort sampled during active COVID-19. V and J are TRBV5-1 and TRBJ2-1, with 11 bases matching TRBD1. As DNA, the CDR3 is TGCGCCAGCAGCCCGGGGACAGGGGGAGCCTCCTACAATGAGCAGTTCTTC. Translation: CASSPGTGGASYNEQFF.